The source of this T cell receptor (beta chain) is a study of response to subunit inactivated influenza vaccine. Germline V CDR1 and CDR2: MNHEY, SVGEGT. The CDR3 covers 10 residues. This clonotype was seen a few times. TCRdb re-analysed the RT-PCR reads in MiXCR, keeping a single row per CDR3 protein. The sample shows roughly 190,000 distinct CDR3 sequences, about an eighth of them seen only once. These same records also appear under a second study, on T cells expressing NK-cell markers. That work contributes: TCR beta cDNA was made by 5'RACE template switching with UMIs. Sequencing of TCR beta repertoires drew on sorted CD3+CD56+NKG2C+, CD3+CD56+NKG2C- and CD3+CD56-NKG2C+ T cells. Within several experiments, an anti-gamma-delta TCR antibody kept the sorting limited to alpha-beta TCR T cells. Dominant NKG2C+ clonotype frequencies of roughly 1.0-7.0% of CD8+ T cells were measured in five or six donors. The CD3+CD56-NKG2C+ fraction was also led by these clonotypes in several donors.

The specimen comprised CD8+ T cells sorted from PBMCs, sampled roughly 12 days after vaccination. The chain is built from TRBV6-2 or TRBV6-3 and TRBJ2-7; D not certain. This receptor was obtained from a man in his fifties who received an inactivated influenza vaccine. The CDR3 DNA reads as TGTGCGTCACGTTCCTACGAGCAGTACTTC. As protein: CASRSYEQYF.